A single sample gave rise to the 31 T cell receptor beta chains below, sequenced in a study of cytomegalovirus exposure and HLA in healthy donors. It was with 60 Vbeta and 13 Jbeta primers that the PCR ran. Clones were read by immunoSEQ multiplex PCR, and TCRdb kept only the in-frame ones, dropping some. The sample holds 65,000 to 95,000 clones; about 79% are singletons and the top ten take around 5.4%. Sequenced: PBMCs. These receptors were obtained from a male donor in good health and CMV-seropositive.

The chain recombines TRBV5-5 with TRBJ2-4; 11 bases line up with TRBD1. Germline CDR1 is SGHKS and CDR2 is YYEKEE (reference sequence). The CDR3 runs 15 residues. Losses at the gene ends were 4 bases for V and 6 bases for J; bases not matched to a gene: 6. CDR3 bases: TGTGCCAGCAGCCGGATGGGGACAGGGGGAAACATTCAGTACTTC. Its translation is CASSRMGTGGNIQYF.

The chain links TRBV10-3 to TRBJ2-5; possibly TRBD1 for D (6 bases). TRBJ2-7 explains the end of the DNA better; the J call may be wrong. This CDR3 contains 12 residues. Per germline, CDR1 ENHRY and CDR2 SYGVKD. The CDR3 DNA follows: TGTGCCAGCCGACAGGACATCTACGAGCAGTACTTC. Encoded protein: CASRQDIYEQYF.

This sequence joins TRBV5-6 and TRBJ1-3; TRBD1 matches at 7 bases. This CDR3 comprises 16 residues. CDR1 and CDR2 from the germline V gene are SGHDT and YYEEEE. The V gene end was trimmed by 4 bases and the J gene end by 0 bases; junction bases not matched to a gene: 7. This CDR3 reads CASSVDRLNSGNTIYF. The CDR3 DNA sequence: TGTGCCAGCAGCGTGGACAGGTTAAACTCTGGAAACACCATATATTTT. The full variable domain, rest sourced from reference TRBV5-6 and TRBJ1-3, is DAGVTQSPTHLIKTRGQQVTLRCSPKSGHDTVSWYQQALGQGPQFIFQYYEEEERQRGNFPDRFSGHQFPNYSSELNVNALLLGDSALYLCASSVDRLNSGNTIYFGEGSWLTVV.

The chain employs TRBV6-5 and TRBJ1-6, with D maybe TRBD1 (6 bases). Germline CDR1 and CDR2: MNHEY and SVGAGI. CDR3 size: 15 residues. Trimming took 0 bases from V and 10 from J, leaving 13 bases between them. The CDR3, as DNA: TGTGCCAGCAGTTACTCCGGGGGGCCAGGCTCACCCCTCCACTTT. Translated, it gives CASSYSGGPGSPLHF.

This rearrangement joins TRBV18 to TRBJ1-4, with D perhaps matching TRBD1 (6 bases). This CDR3 spans 15 amino acids. From germline, CDR1 is KGHSH and CDR2 LQKENI. V gave up 5 bases and J gave up 5 bases, with 15 bases separating them. In nucleotides, the CDR3 is TGTGCCAGCTCAGTAGAACAGGGAGTCAATGAAAAACTGTTTTTT. This gives the protein CASSVEQGVNEKLFF.

The V gene is TRBV11-3, the J gene TRBJ2-1; 9 bases are a match to TRBD2. The CDR3 is made up of 15 amino acids. Germline-derived CDR1 and CDR2 are SGHNT and YENEEA. J was trimmed by 8 bases and V by 3 bases; bases with no gene match: 8. CDR3: CASSFSGSALHEQFF. The CDR3 coding sequence is TGTGCCAGCAGCTTTAGCGGGAGCGCCCTGCATGAGCAGTTCTTC.

The chain employs TRBV7-2 and TRBJ2-4; 10 bases fit TRBD2. From germline, CDR1 is SGHTA and CDR2 FQGNSA. This CDR3 has 14 amino acids. V was pared by 1 base and J by 6 bases, with 0 bases of the junction left unmatched. The DNA for the CDR3 is TGTGCCAGCAGCTTAGTAGCGGGGGGAAACATTCAGTACTTC. This encodes CASSLVAGGNIQYF.

The chain has TRBV30 and TRBJ1-5; D gene unclear. CDR3 length: 13 amino acids. Trimming cost V 3 bases and J 5 bases, with 11 bases left between them. Germline V CDR1 and CDR2: GTSNPN, SVGIG (reference sequence). The CDR3 coding sequence is TGTGCCTGGAGCGGAGGAGGTGATCAGCCCCAGCATTTT. Its translation: CAWSGGGDQPQHF.

This clone was counted only a few times. The germline gene is not matched at one end of the junction; a read error may be the cause. This sample also contains other DNA sequences that code for the same CDR3. In DNA form, the CDR3 reads TGTGCCAGCAGCCAAACGCTACAGGGGGAAAGTGAAAAACTGTTTTTT. It specifies CASSQTLQGESEKLFF. The chain couples TRBV4-1 to TRBJ1-4, with 8 bases identical to TRBD1. The CDR3 contains 16 residues. CDR1 and CDR2 (germline): MGHRA, YSYEKL.

The gene calls are TRBV4-3 and TRBJ2-3, with D tentatively TRBD1 (6 bases). Trimming took 1 base from V and 4 from J, leaving 18 bases between them. Per germline, CDR1 LGHNA and CDR2 YSLEER. CDR3 size: 17 residues. CDR3 residues: CASSQVLAGVGADTQYF. The CDR3 DNA follows: TGCGCCAGCAGCCAAGTCCTGGCAGGGGTTGGGGCAGATACGCAGTATTTT.

CDR3 in DNA: TGTGCCAGCAGCTTATTCCCAGAGGGCTATGGCTACACCTTC. Translating it yields CASSLFPEGYGYTF. The chain employs TRBV13 and TRBJ1-2; D gene uncertain. CDR3 length: 14 amino acids. The V and J ends lost 2 bases and 4 bases respectively, with 11 bases between them. Germline assignment: CDR1 PRHDT and CDR2 FYEKMQ (reference sequence). Looking up the rest from reference TRBV13 and TRBJ1-2 gives the full variable domain: AAGVIQSPRHLIKEKRETATLKCYPIPRHDTVYWYQQGPGQDPQFLISFYEKMQSDKGSIPDRFSAQQFSDYHSELNMSSLELGDSALYFCASSLFPEGYGYTFGSGTRLTVV.

The chain has TRBV4-2 and TRBJ1-5; D might be TRBD1 (5 bases). In germline, CDR1 is LGHNA, CDR2 YNFKEQ. The CDR3 is 17 amino acids. Trimming left V 1 base short and J 7 bases short, with 20 bases between. The DNA of the CDR3 is TGTGCCAGCAGCCAAGCCAGGGTGGGGCAGGGTGCACAGCCCCAGCATTTT. This gives the protein CASSQARVGQGAQPQHF.

This chain uses TRBV30 with TRBJ1-5; D not certain. CDR1 GTSNPN and CDR2 SVGIG come from the germline V gene (reference sequence). The CDR3 spans 14 residues. The V end was cut by 2 bases, the J end by 3 bases, with 11 bases between. CDR3 protein: CAWSSWANNQPQHF. DNA of the CDR3: TGTGCCTGGAGTTCTTGGGCAAACAATCAGCCCCAGCATTTT.

This rearrangement joins TRBV4-3 to TRBJ1-2; D ambiguous. Looked up from germline, CDR1 is LGHNA and CDR2 is YSLEER. V gave up 0 bases and J gave up 3 bases, with 11 bases separating them. CDR3 length: 15 residues. The CDR3 nucleotides read TGCGCCAGCAGCCAAGATCCAGGAATGGACTATGGCTACACCTTC. It yields the protein CASSQDPGMDYGYTF.

This chain links TRBV11-1 with TRBJ2-5, with 7 nucleotides matching TRBD2. Germline values: CDR1 SGHAT, CDR2 FQDESV (reference sequence). This CDR3 has 14 amino acids. The junction had 7 bases not matched to a gene; V was cut back by 5 bases and J by 4 bases. For the CDR3, the DNA is TGTGCCAGCAGCCCCGGGGGGAGACGAGAGACCCAGTACTTC. The encoded protein is CASSPGGRRETQYF. The complete variable domain, with remaining parts taken from reference TRBV11-1 and TRBJ2-5, reads EAEVAQSPRYKITEKSQAVAFWCDPISGHATLYWYRQILGQGPELLVQFQDESVVDDSQLPKDRFSAERLKGVDSTLKIQPAELGDSAMYLCASSPGGRRETQYFGPGTRLLVL.

The V and J genes are TRBV19 and TRBJ1-1; D is unresolved. CDR1 LNHDA and CDR2 SQIVND come from the germline V gene (reference sequence). Trimming took off 2 bases at V and 10 bases at J, with 14 bases between the two ends. The CDR3 loop spans 13 amino acids. CDR3 protein: CASSITGFRGAFF. The CDR3 DNA reads as TGTGCCAGTAGTATAACGGGTTTTCGCGGAGCTTTCTTT.

About this clone: Mismatch with germline at one junction end may stem from a read error. The gene calls are TRBV7-7 and TRBJ2-2; D is possibly TRBD2 (6 bases). The CDR3 consists of 15 residues. Germline-derived CDR1 and CDR2 are SSHAT and FNYEAQ (reference sequence). The CDR3 sequence: CASSPGLSNTGELFF. The CDR3 coding sequence is TGTGCTAGCAGCCCGGGACTTTCGAACACCGGGGAGCTGTTTTTT. The whole variable domain, filled in from reference TRBV7-7 and TRBJ2-2, reads GAGVSQSPRYKVTKRGQDVTLRCDPISSHATLYWYQQALGQGPEFLTYFNYEAQPDKSGLPSDRFSAERPEGSISTLTIQRTEQRDSAMYRCASSPGLSNTGELFFGEGSRLTVL.

V and J are TRBV6-4 and TRBJ1-5; the match to TRBD1 covers 9 bases. Germline V lookup: CDR1 MRHNA, CDR2 SNTAGT. The CDR3 extends over 14 amino acids. Losses at the gene ends were 3 bases for V and 7 bases for J; bases not matched to a gene: 4. CDR3 nucleotide sequence: TGTGCCAGCAGTGAGGGACAGGGAGGACAGCCCCAGCATTTT. This encodes CASSEGQGGQPQHF.

This clone was seen more than once but under ten times. The chain couples TRBV7-2 to TRBJ1-1; D is perhaps TRBD1 (5 bases). Deletions cut 5 bases from V and 3 bases from J, with 19 bases between. The germline V gene encodes CDR1 SGHTA and CDR2 FQGNSA. The CDR3 is 16 residues long. The CDR3 DNA reads as TGTGCCAGCAGCCCCCGGGGACCGGAGGGATACACTGAAGCTTTCTTT. Residues: CASSPRGPEGYTEAFF.

This clone was detected only once. V gene TRBV5-1 combines with J gene TRBJ2-2, with a weak D call TRBD1 (5 bases). This CDR3 contains 13 residues. V was cut by 7 bases and J by 7 bases, with 14 bases left in between. Germline V lookup: CDR1 SGHRS, CDR2 YFSETQ. CDR3 protein: CASSPRVDGELFF. In nucleotides, the CDR3 is TGCGCCAGCTCGCCCAGGGTGGACGGGGAGCTGTTTTTT.

Relative to its sample, this clone is medium-sized. The V call is TRBV9, the J call TRBJ2-7; 7 bases are shared with TRBD1. Germline trimming cut 0 bases from V and 9 bases from J; bases unmatched to any gene: 6. Per germline, CDR1 SGDLS and CDR2 YYNGEE. The CDR3 loop spans 13 amino acids. CDR3 DNA: TGTGCCAGCAGCGTAGAGACAGGGTATGCGCAGTACTTC. Translating it yields CASSVETGYAQYF.

The genes are TRBV27 and TRBJ2-1, with TRBD2 matching over 11 bases. Germline CDR1 reads MNHEY; CDR2 reads SMNVEV (reference sequence). V lost 8 bases and J lost 3; bases outside the gene matches: 6. The CDR3 consists of 15 residues. CDR3 bases: TGTGCCAGCTCCGGGACTAGCGGAGTCTACAATGAGCAGTTCTTC. It translates to CASSGTSGVYNEQFF.

Of note for this clone: Germline and junction disagree at one end, which may indicate a read error. V and J are TRBV7-3 and TRBJ1-1; 9 bases agree with TRBD1. CDR1 is SGHTA and CDR2 is FQGTGA in the germline V gene. The CDR3 spans 15 residues. CDR3 DNA sequence: TGTGCCAGCAGCCTAACAGGGGGCGCGGAGACTGAAGCTTTCTTT. Translating it yields CASSLTGGAETEAFF.

V usage is TRBV30 and J usage is TRBJ1-2, with D possibly matching TRBD1 (6 bases). Trimming pared 2 bases from V and 8 bases from J, leaving 15 bases between. The CDR3 length is 13 residues. The germline V gene has CDR1 GTSNPN and CDR2 SVGIG (reference sequence). Here the CDR3 DNA reads TGTGCCTGGAGTTCTCGGGGGGCAAGAGGCTACACCTTC. This codes for CAWSSRGARGYTF.

This clone was seen a handful of times. The chain combines TRBV10-3 with TRBJ2-2, with 14 bases that match TRBD2. The V and J ends lost 6 bases and 9 bases, in that order; junction bases with no gene match: 6. CDR1 is ENHRY, CDR2 SYGVKD, per germline. CDR3 length: 15 residues. This CDR3 reads CAIRTGTSGSRELFF. Written as DNA, the CDR3 is TGTGCCATCAGAACGGGGACTAGCGGGAGTCGGGAGCTGTTTTTT.

The chain couples TRBV29-1 to TRBJ2-2; D not resolved. V lost 3 bases and J 4 bases, leaving 6 bases between the germline ends. Per the germline V gene, CDR1 is SQVTM and CDR2 is ANQGSEA. The CDR3 runs to 12 residues. CDR3 protein: CSVDSSTGELFF. The DNA of the CDR3 is TGCAGCGTTGATTCCTCCACCGGGGAGCTGTTTTTT.

This clone was recorded a few times. The V gene is TRBV5-1, the J gene TRBJ1-1, with D possibly matching TRBD1 (5 bases). Trimming took 3 bases from V and 6 from J, leaving 12 bases between them. The CDR3 spans 13 residues. Germline CDR1 and CDR2: SGHRS and YFSETQ. CDR3: CASSYSGKSEAFF. The CDR3 DNA follows: TGCGCCAGCAGCTATTCAGGGAAATCTGAAGCTTTCTTT.

The chain is built from TRBV5-1 and TRBJ2-1; D possibly corresponds to TRBD1 (6 bases). Deletions cut 3 bases from V and 10 bases from J, with 20 bases between. The CDR3 consists of 15 residues. Germline CDR1 is SGHRS and CDR2 is YFSETQ. The CDR3 protein is CASSSTGTMGSEQFF. CDR3 in DNA: TGCGCCAGCAGCTCAACCGGGACAATGGGTTCGGAGCAGTTCTTC.

The rearrangement uses TRBV19 and TRBJ1-1, with D possibly TRBD1 on 5 matching bases. Deletions cut 9 bases from V and 4 bases from J, with 21 bases between. This CDR3 spans 15 amino acids. Germline assignment: CDR1 LNHDA and CDR2 SQIVND (reference sequence). DNA of the CDR3: TGTGCCAGCAGCCCGACAGCCGGCTTGGTCACTGAAGCTTTCTTT. As protein: CASSPTAGLVTEAFF.

The V and J genes are TRBV5-1 and TRBJ2-1, with 10 bases aligning to TRBD2. Germline loops: CDR1 SGHRS, CDR2 YFSETQ. This CDR3 spans 16 amino acids. The J segment lost 5 bases and the V segment lost 4 bases, leaving 9 bases of the junction unmatched. CDR3 in amino acids: CASSPVAGGYHNEQFF. Written as DNA, the CDR3 is TGCGCCAGCAGCCCAGTAGCGGGGGGTTACCACAATGAGCAGTTCTTC.

The chain couples TRBV27 to TRBJ1-2, with a weak D call TRBD1 (6 bases). The V gene lost 5 bases and the J gene lost 1 base, with 11 bases spanning the gap. CDR3 length: 14 residues. CDR1 and CDR2 from the germline V gene are MNHEY and SMNVEV (reference sequence). The CDR3 protein is CASSEDSNNYGYTF. The CDR3 coding sequence is TGTGCCAGCAGTGAGGACAGTAATAACTATGGCTACACCTTC.